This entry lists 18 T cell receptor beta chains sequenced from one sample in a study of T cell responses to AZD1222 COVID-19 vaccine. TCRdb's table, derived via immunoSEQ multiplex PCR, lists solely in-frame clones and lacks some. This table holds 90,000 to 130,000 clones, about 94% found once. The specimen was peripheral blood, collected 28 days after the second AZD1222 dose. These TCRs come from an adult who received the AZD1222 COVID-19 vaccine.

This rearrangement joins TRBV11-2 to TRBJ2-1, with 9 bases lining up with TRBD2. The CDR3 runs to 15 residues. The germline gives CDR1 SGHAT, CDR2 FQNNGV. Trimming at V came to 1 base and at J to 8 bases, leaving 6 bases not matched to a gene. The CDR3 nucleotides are TGTGCCAGCAGCTTAGCTAGCGGGGAGGGCTATGAGCAGTTCTTC. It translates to CASSLASGEGYEQFF.

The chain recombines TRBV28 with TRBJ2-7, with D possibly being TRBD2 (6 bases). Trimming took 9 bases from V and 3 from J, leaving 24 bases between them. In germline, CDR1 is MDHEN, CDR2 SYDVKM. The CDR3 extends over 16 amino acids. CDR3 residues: CASQPLGGAGFYEQYF. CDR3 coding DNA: TGTGCCAGTCAACCCCTCGGGGGAGCCGGTTTCTACGAGCAGTACTTC.

The CDR3 DNA reads TGTGCCAGCAGCACCCGGGACCGTGGGGCCAACGTCCTGACTTTC. It specifies CASSTRDRGANVLTF. The V call is TRBV7-9, the J call TRBJ2-6; tentatively, D is TRBD1 or TRBD2 (5 bases each). Germline CDR1 SEHNR, CDR2 FQNEAQ (reference sequence). The germline V and J ends were trimmed by 5 bases and 3 bases, with 11 bases remaining between them. The CDR3 consists of 15 residues.

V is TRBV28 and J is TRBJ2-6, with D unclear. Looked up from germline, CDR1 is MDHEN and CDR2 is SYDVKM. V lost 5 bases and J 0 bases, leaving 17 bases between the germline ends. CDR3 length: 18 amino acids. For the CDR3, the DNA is TGTGCCAGCAGTGAATTGGGGTTAGTTGGCTCTGGGGCCAACGTCCTGACTTTC. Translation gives CASSELGLVGSGANVLTF.

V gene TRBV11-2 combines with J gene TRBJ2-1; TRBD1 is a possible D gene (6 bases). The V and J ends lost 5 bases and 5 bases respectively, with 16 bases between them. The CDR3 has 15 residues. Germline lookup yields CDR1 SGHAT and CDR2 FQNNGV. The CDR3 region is CASSVNRAPNNEQFF. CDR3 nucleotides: TGTGCCAGCAGCGTCAACAGGGCGCCTAACAATGAGCAGTTCTTC. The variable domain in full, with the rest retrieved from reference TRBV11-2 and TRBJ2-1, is EAGVAQSPRYKIIEKRQSVAFWCNPISGHATLYWYQQILGQGPKLLIQFQNNGVVDDSQLPKDRFSAERLKGVDSTLKIQPAKLEDSAVYLCASSVNRAPNNEQFFGPGTRLTVL.

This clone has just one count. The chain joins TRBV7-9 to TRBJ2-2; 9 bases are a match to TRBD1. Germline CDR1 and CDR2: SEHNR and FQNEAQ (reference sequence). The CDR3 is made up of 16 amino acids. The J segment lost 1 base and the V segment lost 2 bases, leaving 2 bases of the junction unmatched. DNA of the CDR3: TGTGCCAGCAGCTTACCGGGACAGGGGAACACCGGGGAGCTGTTTTTT. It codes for CASSLPGQGNTGELFF.

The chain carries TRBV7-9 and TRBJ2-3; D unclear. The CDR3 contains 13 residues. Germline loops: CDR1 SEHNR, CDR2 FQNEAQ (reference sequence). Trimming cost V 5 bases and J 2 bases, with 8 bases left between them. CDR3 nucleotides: TGTGCCAGCAGCGGGATATCCACAGATACGCAGTATTTT. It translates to CASSGISTDTQYF. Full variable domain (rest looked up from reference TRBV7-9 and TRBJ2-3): DTGVSQNPRHKITKRGQNVTFRCDPISEHNRLYWYRQTLGQGPEFLTYFQNEAQLEKSRLLSDRFSAERPKGSFSTLEIQRTEQGDSAMYLCASSGISTDTQYFGPGTRLTVL.

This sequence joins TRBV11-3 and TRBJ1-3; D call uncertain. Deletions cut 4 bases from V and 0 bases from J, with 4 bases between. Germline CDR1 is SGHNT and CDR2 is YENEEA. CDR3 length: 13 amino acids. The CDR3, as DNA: TGTGCCAGCAGCTCAACCTCTGGAAACACCATATATTTT. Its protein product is CASSSTSGNTIYF.

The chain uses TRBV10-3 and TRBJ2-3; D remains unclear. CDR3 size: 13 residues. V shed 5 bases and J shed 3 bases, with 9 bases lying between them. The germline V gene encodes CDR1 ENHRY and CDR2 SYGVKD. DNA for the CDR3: TGTGCCATCAGTAGGATGGGAACAGATACGCAGTATTTT. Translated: CAISRMGTDTQYF.

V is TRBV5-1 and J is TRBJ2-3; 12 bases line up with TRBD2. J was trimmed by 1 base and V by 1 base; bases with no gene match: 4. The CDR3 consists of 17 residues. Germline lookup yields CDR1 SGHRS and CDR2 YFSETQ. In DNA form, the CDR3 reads TGCGCCAGCAGCTTGTTCGCTAGCGGGGGGGGCACAGATACGCAGTATTTT. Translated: CASSLFASGGGTDTQYF.

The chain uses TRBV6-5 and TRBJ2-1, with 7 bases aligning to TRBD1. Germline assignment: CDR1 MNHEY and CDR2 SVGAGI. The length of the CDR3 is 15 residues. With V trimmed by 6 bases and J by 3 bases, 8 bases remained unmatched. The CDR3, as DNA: TGTGCCAGCAGCCGATCCGGACAGGACTACAATGAGCAGTTCTTC. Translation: CASSRSGQDYNEQFF.

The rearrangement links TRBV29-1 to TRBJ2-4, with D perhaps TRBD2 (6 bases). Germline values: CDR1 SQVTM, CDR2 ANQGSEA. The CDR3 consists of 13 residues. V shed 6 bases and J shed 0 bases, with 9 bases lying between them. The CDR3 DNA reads TGCAGCGTGGAGGGTCTAGCCAAAAACATTCAGTACTTC. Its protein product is CSVEGLAKNIQYF. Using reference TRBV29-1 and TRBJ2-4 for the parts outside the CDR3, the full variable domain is SAVISQKPSRDICQRGTSLTIQCQVDSQVTMMFWYRQQPGQSLTLIATANQGSEATYESGFVIDKFPISRPNLTFSTLTVSNMSPEDSSIYLCSVEGLAKNIQYFGAGTRLSVL.

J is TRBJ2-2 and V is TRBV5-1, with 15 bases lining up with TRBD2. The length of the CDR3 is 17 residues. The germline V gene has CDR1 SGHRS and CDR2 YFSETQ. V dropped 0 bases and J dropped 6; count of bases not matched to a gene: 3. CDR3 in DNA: TGCGCCAGCAGCTTGGAGGGACTAGCGGGGGGAGCCGGGGAGCTGTTTTTT. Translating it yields CASSLEGLAGGAGELFF.

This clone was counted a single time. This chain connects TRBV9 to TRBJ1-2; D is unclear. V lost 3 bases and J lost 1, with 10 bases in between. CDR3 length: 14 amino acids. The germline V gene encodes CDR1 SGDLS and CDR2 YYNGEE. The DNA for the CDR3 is TGTGCCAGCAGCGGGGCAGGCCATAACTATGGCTACACCTTC. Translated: CASSGAGHNYGYTF. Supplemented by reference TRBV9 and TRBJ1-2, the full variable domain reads DSGVTQTPKHLITATGQRVTLRCSPRSGDLSVYWYQQSLDQGLQFLIQYYNGEERAKGNILERFSAQQFPDLHSELNLSSLELGDSALYFCASSGAGHNYGYTFGSGTRLTVV.

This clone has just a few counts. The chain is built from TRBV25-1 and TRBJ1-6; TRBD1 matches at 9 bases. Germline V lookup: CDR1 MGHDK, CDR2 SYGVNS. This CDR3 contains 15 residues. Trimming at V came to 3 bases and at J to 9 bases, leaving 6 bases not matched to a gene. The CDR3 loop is CASSDGTGIASPLHF. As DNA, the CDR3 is TGTGCCAGCAGTGATGGGACAGGGATCGCTTCACCCCTCCACTTT. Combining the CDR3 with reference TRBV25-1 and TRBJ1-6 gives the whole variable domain EADIYQTPRYLVIGTGKKITLECSQTMGHDKMYWYQQDPGMELHLIHYSYGVNSTEKGDLSSESTVSRIRTEHFPLTLESARPSHTSQYLCASSDGTGIASPLHFGNGTRLTVT.

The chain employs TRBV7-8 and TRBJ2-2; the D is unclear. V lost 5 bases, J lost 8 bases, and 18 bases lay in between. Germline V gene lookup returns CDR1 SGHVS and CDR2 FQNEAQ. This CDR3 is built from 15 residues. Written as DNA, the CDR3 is TGTGCCAGCAGCCCCCCTGGGCTAACGGGTGGGGAGCTGTTTTTT. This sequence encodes CASSPPGLTGGELFF.

As DNA, the CDR3 is TGTGCCAGCAGCGACTGGACAGGACAACCCCTCAACTATGGCTACACCTTC. Translation gives CASSDWTGQPLNYGYTF. The V call is TRBV13, the J call TRBJ1-2; 7 positions match TRBD1. The length of the CDR3 is 17 residues. J gave up 2 bases and V 5 bases, and 14 bases lay outside the gene matches. The germline gives CDR1 PRHDT, CDR2 FYEKMQ (reference sequence). The entire variable domain, with the rest obtained from reference TRBV13 and TRBJ1-2, is as follows: AAGVIQSPRHLIKEKRETATLKCYPIPRHDTVYWYQQGPGQDPQFLISFYEKMQSDKGSIPDRFSAQQFSDYHSELNMSSLELGDSALYFCASSDWTGQPLNYGYTFGSGTRLTVV.

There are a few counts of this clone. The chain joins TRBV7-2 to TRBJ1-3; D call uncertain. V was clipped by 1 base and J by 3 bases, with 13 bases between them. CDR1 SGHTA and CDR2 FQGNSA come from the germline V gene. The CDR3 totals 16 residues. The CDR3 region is CASSLVYATGGNTIYF. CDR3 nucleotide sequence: TGTGCCAGCAGCTTAGTTTATGCGACGGGTGGAAACACCATATATTTT.